This T cell receptor beta chain emerged from a study of T cells in Graves' hyperthyroidism and ophthalmopathy. For the study at large: Sampling of peripheral blood happened at initial diagnosis, prior to any treatment. Study-wide results and limits: The model forecast ophthalmopathy, anticipating it by a median approximately 6.2 months before onset.

V lost 1 base and J 2 bases, leaving 16 bases between the germline ends. Germline values: CDR1 LNHNV, CDR2 YYDKDF (reference sequence). This CDR3 is built from 17 residues. TCR beta CDR3 region amplification was performed from RNA transcripts. HTBI primers drove first-round RT-PCR of the TCR CDR3. TCRdb fed the multiplex PCR reads into MiXCR, producing one record per CDR3 protein. The sample consists of roughly 420,000 distinct CDR3 sequences, approximately 14% of them appearing once. This clonotype was counted at least ten times. Its target is not known. Diagnoses were established using clinical symptoms, serum thyroxine and TRAb, thyroid ultrasound and orbital computed tomography.

The chain employs TRBV15 and TRBJ2-3; D perhaps matches TRBD2 (7 bases). Sequencing used blood. The clonotype originates from a woman younger than 35 with Graves' hyperthyroidism. The CDR3 nucleotides are TGTGCCACCAGCAGAGCTGACGGGGGGCGGTACACAGATACGCAGTATTTT. Its protein product is CATSRADGGRYTDTQYF.